This T cell receptor beta chain was captured by sequencing in a study of T cell repertoires in cytomegalovirus infection. CDR1 and CDR2 from the germline V gene are SGHTA and FQGNSA. There are 18 residues in the CDR3. V lost 0 bases and J lost 7; bases outside the gene matches: 8. Comments on this clonotype: What it recognizes is unknown.

MiXCR, applied by TCRdb to the reads, yields one record per CDR3 protein. Found here are about 350,000 distinct CDR3 sequences, about 35% of them singletons; the top ten hold about 13%. This sequence joins TRBV7-2 and TRBJ2-1, with 14 bases matching TRBD2. This TCR was recovered from a human donor in good health (CMV status not recorded). Some clones in this sample may be carry-over from other donors' samples. Source: cultured PBMCs, taken from culture after CMV antigen stimulation. The CDR3 nucleotides read TGTGCCAGCAGCTTAGCGCAAATGGGGACTAGCGGGAGTAATGAGCAGTTCTTC. This sequence encodes CASSLAQMGTSGSNEQFF.